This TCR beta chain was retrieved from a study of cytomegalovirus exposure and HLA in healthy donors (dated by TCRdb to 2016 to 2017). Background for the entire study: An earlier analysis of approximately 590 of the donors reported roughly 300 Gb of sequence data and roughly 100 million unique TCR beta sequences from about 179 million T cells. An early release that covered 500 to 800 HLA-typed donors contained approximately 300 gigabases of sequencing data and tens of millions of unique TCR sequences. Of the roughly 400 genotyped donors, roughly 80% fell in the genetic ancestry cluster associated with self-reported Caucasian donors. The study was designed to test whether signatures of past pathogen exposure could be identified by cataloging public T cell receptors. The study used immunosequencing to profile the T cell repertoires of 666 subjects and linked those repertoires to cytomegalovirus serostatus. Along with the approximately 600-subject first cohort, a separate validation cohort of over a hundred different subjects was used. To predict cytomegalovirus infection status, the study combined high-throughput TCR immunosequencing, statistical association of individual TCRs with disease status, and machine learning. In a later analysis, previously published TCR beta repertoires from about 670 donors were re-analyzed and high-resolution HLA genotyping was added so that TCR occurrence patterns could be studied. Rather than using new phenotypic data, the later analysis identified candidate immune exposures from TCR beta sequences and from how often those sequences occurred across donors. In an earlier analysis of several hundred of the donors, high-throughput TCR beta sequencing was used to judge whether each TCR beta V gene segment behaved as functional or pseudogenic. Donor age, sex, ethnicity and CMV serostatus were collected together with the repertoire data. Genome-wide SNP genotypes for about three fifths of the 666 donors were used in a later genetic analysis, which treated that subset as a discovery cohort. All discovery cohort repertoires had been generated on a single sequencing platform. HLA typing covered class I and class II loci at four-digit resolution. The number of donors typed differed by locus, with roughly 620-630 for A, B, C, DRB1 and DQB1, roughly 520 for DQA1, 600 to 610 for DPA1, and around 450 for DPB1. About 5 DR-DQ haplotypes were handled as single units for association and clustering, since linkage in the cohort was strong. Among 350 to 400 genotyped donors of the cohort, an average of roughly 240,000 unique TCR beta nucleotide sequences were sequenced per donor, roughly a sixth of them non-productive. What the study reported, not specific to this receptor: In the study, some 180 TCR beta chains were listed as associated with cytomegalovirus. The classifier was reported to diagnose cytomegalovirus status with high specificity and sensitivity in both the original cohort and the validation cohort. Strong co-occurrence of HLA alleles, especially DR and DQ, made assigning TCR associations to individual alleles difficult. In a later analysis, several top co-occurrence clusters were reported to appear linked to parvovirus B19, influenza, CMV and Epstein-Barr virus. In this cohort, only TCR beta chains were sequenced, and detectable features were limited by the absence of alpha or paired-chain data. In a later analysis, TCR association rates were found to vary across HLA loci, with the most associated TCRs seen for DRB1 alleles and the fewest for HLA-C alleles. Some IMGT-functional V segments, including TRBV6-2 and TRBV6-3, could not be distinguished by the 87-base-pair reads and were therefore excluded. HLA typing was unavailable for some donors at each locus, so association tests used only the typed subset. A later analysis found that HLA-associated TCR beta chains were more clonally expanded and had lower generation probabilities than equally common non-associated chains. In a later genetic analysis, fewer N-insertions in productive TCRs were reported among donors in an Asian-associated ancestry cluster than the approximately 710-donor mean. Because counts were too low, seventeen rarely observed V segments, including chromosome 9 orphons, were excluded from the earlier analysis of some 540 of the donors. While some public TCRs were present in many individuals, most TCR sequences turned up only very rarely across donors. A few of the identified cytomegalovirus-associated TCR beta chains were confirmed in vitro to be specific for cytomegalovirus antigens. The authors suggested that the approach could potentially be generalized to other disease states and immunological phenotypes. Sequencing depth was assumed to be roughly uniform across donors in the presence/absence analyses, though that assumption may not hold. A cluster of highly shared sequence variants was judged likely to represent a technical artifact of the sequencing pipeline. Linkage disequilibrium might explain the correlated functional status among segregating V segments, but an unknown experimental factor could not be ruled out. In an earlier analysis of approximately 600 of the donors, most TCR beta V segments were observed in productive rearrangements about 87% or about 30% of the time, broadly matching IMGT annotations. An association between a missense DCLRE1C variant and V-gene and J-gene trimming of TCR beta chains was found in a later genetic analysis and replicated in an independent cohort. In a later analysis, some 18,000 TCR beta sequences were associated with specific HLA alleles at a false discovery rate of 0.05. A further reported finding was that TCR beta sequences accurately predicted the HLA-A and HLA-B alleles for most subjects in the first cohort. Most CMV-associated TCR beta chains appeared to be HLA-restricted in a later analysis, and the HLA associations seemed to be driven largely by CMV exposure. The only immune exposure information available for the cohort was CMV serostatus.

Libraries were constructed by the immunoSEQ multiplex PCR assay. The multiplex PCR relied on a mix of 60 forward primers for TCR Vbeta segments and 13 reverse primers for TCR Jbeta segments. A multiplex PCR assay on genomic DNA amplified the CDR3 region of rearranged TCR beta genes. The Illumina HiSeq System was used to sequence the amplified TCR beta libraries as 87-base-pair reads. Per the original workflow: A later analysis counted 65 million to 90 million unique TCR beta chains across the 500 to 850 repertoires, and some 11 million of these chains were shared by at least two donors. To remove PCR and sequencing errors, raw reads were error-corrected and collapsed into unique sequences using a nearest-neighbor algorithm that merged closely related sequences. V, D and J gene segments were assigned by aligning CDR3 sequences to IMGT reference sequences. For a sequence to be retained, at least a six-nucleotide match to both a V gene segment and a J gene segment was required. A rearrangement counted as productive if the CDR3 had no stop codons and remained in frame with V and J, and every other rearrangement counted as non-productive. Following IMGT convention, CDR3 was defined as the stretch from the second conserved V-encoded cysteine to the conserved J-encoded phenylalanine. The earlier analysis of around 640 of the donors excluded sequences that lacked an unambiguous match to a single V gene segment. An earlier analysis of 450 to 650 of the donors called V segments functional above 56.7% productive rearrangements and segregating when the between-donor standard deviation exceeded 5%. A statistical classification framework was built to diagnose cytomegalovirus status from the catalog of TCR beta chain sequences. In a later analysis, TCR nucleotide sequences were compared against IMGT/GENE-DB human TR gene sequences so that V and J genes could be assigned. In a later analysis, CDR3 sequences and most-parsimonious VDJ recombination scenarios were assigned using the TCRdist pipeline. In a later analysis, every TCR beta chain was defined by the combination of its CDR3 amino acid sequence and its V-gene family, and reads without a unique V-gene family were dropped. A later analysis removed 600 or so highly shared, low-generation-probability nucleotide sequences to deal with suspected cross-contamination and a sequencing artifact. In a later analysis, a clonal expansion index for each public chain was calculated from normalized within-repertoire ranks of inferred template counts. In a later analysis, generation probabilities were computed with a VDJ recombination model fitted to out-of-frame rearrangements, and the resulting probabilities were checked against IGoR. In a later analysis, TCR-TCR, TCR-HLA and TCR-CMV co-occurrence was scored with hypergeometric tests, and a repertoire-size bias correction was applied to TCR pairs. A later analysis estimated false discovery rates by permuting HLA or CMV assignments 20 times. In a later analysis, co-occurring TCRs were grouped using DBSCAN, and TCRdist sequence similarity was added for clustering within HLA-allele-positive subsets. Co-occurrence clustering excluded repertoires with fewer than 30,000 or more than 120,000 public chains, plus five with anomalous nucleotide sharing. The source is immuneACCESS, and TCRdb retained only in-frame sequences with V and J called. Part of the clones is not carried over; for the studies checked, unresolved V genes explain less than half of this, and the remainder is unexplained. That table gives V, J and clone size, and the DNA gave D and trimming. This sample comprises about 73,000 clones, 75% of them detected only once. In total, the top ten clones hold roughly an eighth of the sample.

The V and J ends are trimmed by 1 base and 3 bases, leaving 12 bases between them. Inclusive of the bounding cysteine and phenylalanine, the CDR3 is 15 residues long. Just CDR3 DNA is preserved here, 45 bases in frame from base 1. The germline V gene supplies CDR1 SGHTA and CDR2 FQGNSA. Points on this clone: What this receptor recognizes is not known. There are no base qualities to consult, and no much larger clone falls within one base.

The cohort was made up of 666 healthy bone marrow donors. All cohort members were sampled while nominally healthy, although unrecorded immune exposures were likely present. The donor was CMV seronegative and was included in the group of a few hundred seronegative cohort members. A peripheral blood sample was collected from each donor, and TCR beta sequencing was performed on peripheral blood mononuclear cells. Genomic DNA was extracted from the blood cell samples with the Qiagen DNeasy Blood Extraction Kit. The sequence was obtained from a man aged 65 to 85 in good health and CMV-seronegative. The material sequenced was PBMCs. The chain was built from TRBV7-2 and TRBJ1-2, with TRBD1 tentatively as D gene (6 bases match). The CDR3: CASSLDMGHYYGYTF. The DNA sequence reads TGTGCCAGCAGCTTAGACATGGGACATTACTATGGCTACACCTTC. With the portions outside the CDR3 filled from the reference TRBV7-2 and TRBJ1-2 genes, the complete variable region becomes GAGVSQSPSNKVTEKGKDVELRCDPISGHTALYWYRQSLGQGLEFLIYFQGNSAPDKSGLPSDRFSAERTGGSVSTLTIQRTQQEDSAVYLCASSLDMGHYYGYTFGSGTRLTVV.